The rows below give T cell receptor beta chains drawn from one sample of a study of graft-versus-host responses after intestinal transplantation. TCRdb keeps only in-frame clones here, not all; method: immunoSEQ multiplex PCR. The sample comprises under 9,000 clones, 74% of which are singletons, and more than 30% rests with the top ten. The sample consisted of ileum tissue, taken about 490 days after intestinal transplant. Every receptor here comes from a human patient who received an intestinal transplant, so some T cells may come from the graft donor. The CDR3 runs from the conserved cysteine through the conserved F or W. Each record gives: J gene, D gene, clone size, V gene, CDR3 DNA, CDR3 protein. The D gene is left open where the match is weak. Rows may omit the clone size; those that give it use once, few, many or a size class.

j_gene: TRBJ2-3; d_gene: TRBD2; abundance: -; v_gene: TRBV29-1; CDR3nt: TGCAGCGTTGATGGTCTAGCGGGAGCCCGACACGTAGATACGCAGTATTTT; CDR3aa: CSVDGLAGARHVDTQYF
j_gene: TRBJ2-5; d_gene: TRBD2; abundance: -; v_gene: TRBV7-6; CDR3nt: TGTGCCAGCAGCCCCAGGACTAGCGGGAGTCGGGAGACCCAGTACTTC; CDR3aa: CASSPRTSGSRETQYF
j_gene: TRBJ2-2; d_gene: -; abundance: -; v_gene: TRBV7-9; CDR3nt: TGTGCCAGCAGCCGTCGGGGGACAGACGGGACCGGGGAGCTGTTTTTT; CDR3aa: CASSRRGTDGTGELFF
j_gene: TRBJ2-1; d_gene: TRBD2; abundance: few; v_gene: TRBV11-3; CDR3nt: TGTGCCAGCAGCCAGGGGCTATCGGGAGGGCCTTCGGGTGAGCAGTTCTTC; CDR3aa: CASSQGLSGGPSGEQFF
j_gene: TRBJ1-3; d_gene: -; abundance: -; v_gene: TRBV19; CDR3nt: TGTGCCAGTAGTATAGAGCCGTACGGAAACACCATATATTTT; CDR3aa: CASSIEPYGNTIYF
j_gene: TRBJ1-2; d_gene: TRBD1; abundance: -; v_gene: TRBV6-5; CDR3nt: TGTGCCAGCAGTCTAGGACAGGGAGTTGGCTACACCTTC; CDR3aa: CASSLGQGVGYTF
j_gene: TRBJ2-3; d_gene: TRBD2; abundance: -; v_gene: TRBV5-1; CDR3nt: TGCGCCAGCAGCTTGGAGGCTAGCGGCGGAGGTACGCAGTATTTT; CDR3aa: CASSLEASGGGTQYF
j_gene: TRBJ2-7; d_gene: -; abundance: once; v_gene: TRBV6-4; CDR3nt: TGTGCCAGCAGGATACAAGATGATCCGTCCTACGAGCAGTACTTC; CDR3aa: CASRIQDDPSYEQYF
j_gene: TRBJ1-2; d_gene: TRBD1; abundance: -; v_gene: TRBV5-1; CDR3nt: TGCGCCAGCAGCCCGGACAGGGGTGGCTACACCTTC; CDR3aa: CASSPDRGGYTF
j_gene: TRBJ1-1; d_gene: -; abundance: -; v_gene: TRBV7-6; CDR3nt: TGTGCCAGCAGCGAAAGTGACAGGCGAAACACTGAAGCTTTCTTT; CDR3aa: CASSESDRRNTEAFF
j_gene: TRBJ1-5; d_gene: -; abundance: -; v_gene: TRBV15; CDR3nt: TGTGCCACCAGCAGAGATACAGGGAATGGGCCCCAGCATTTT; CDR3aa: CATSRDTGNGPQHF
j_gene: TRBJ2-1; d_gene: -; abundance: -; v_gene: TRBV19; CDR3nt: TGTGCCAGTAGTGTCGGGACTCAGGTGAATGAGCAGTTCTTC; CDR3aa: CASSVGTQVNEQFF
j_gene: TRBJ1-4; d_gene: TRBD1; abundance: -; v_gene: TRBV6-1; CDR3nt: TGTGCCAGCAGTCGCGGGACAGGGAATGAAAAACTGTTTTTT; CDR3aa: CASSRGTGNEKLFF
j_gene: TRBJ1-4; d_gene: -; abundance: -; v_gene: TRBV7-2; CDR3nt: TGTGCCAGCACCCAGTCCGTGGGTAGAACTAATGAAAAACTGTTTTTT; CDR3aa: CASTQSVGRTNEKLFF
j_gene: TRBJ2-1; d_gene: TRBD2; abundance: -; v_gene: TRBV7-3; CDR3nt: TGTGCCAGCAGCTCCGCTCCTAGACTAGCGGGAGCTTATGAGCAGTTCTTC; CDR3aa: CASSSAPRLAGAYEQFF
j_gene: TRBJ2-1; d_gene: TRBD2; abundance: -; v_gene: TRBV11-2; CDR3nt: TGTGCCAGCAGCTATAGCGGGAGCTCCTACAATGAGCAGTTCTTC; CDR3aa: CASSYSGSSYNEQFF
j_gene: TRBJ2-6; d_gene: -; abundance: few; v_gene: TRBV7-9; CDR3nt: TGTGCCAGCAGCTTAAGGGTCAACCCTGGGGCCAACGTCCTGACTTTC; CDR3aa: CASSLRVNPGANVLTF
j_gene: TRBJ1-2; d_gene: -; abundance: -; v_gene: TRBV2; CDR3nt: TGTGCCGGCAGGTTCTCCTATGGCTACACCTTC; CDR3aa: CAGRFSYGYTF
j_gene: TRBJ2-7; d_gene: -; abundance: -; v_gene: TRBV28; CDR3nt: TGTGCCAGCAGTTCACAAGACATGTCCTACGAGCAGTACTTC; CDR3aa: CASSSQDMSYEQYF
j_gene: TRBJ1-2; d_gene: -; abundance: -; v_gene: TRBV7-2; CDR3nt: TGTGCCAGCAGCCCTCTCTTGGGTCCGGGAGGCTACACCTTC; CDR3aa: CASSPLLGPGGYTF
j_gene: TRBJ1-6; d_gene: -; abundance: -; v_gene: TRBV6-1; CDR3nt: TGTGCCAGCAAGCAGGGAGGTAATTCACCCCTCCACTTT; CDR3aa: CASKQGGNSPLHF
j_gene: TRBJ2-1; d_gene: -; abundance: -; v_gene: TRBV7-9; CDR3nt: TGTGCCAGCAGTGACTACCATGAGCAGTTCTTC; CDR3aa: CASSDYHEQFF
j_gene: TRBJ2-2; d_gene: TRBD1; abundance: -; v_gene: TRBV5-6; CDR3nt: TGTGCCAGCAGCTTCCTAGGGGGCAACACCGGGGAGCTGTTTTTT; CDR3aa: CASSFLGGNTGELFF
j_gene: TRBJ2-7; d_gene: -; abundance: -; v_gene: TRBV6-4; CDR3nt: TGTGCCAGCAGTGAGGTGGCGGGGCCTACCTACGAGCAGTACTTC; CDR3aa: CASSEVAGPTYEQYF
j_gene: TRBJ2-5; d_gene: TRBD1; abundance: -; v_gene: TRBV10-3; CDR3nt: TGTGCCATCAGACCAACAGGGGGAGAGACCCAGTACTTC; CDR3aa: CAIRPTGGETQYF
j_gene: TRBJ2-1; d_gene: TRBD1; abundance: -; v_gene: TRBV11-1; CDR3nt: TGTGCCAGCAGCTTCGGACAGGGGACAGTTGAGCAGTTCTTC; CDR3aa: CASSFGQGTVEQFF